This T cell receptor beta chain was sequenced during a study of T cell changes during pregnancy in multiple sclerosis. Data came from immunoSEQ multiplex PCR; TCRdb stores just in-frame clones and leaves some out. The data show some 99,000 clones, 80% to 95% seen once. CDR1 SGHNT and CDR2 YYREEE come from the germline V gene (reference sequence). V was trimmed by 0 bases and J by 5 bases, leaving 12 bases between them. CDR3 length equals 15 residues. The material was peripheral blood, obtained after pregnancy. The TCR was taken from a female donor with multiple sclerosis, enrolled in a pregnancy study. The chain carries TRBV5-4 and TRBJ2-1; maybe TRBD1 (6 bases). In DNA form, the CDR3 reads TGTGCCAGCAGCTTGGTGGTGGGACATAACAATGAGCAGTTCTTC. Translating gives CASSLVVGHNNEQFF.